This T cell receptor beta chain was obtained from a study of post-analysis software for immune sequencing data. Unique molecular identifiers had been added to the TCR beta cDNA libraries. Via MiXCR, TCRdb re-called the PCR reads, giving one row per CDR3 protein. There are hundreds of thousands of distinct CDR3 sequences in the sample; 55% to 60% occur only once, and around 11% lies in the top ten. Material: blood. The TCR sequence derives from a girl aged 2-10 years with multiple sclerosis.

CDR3 amino acids: CASSQEGGEEQFF. The CDR3 DNA is TGCGCCAGCAGCCAAGAAGGCGGGGAGGAGCAGTTCTTC. The J gene is TRBJ2-1, the V gene TRBV4-3; possible D gene TRBD2, 6 bases. V lost 0 bases to trimming and J lost 10 bases, with 10 bases between them. This CDR3 comprises 13 residues. Germline-derived CDR1 and CDR2 are LGHNA and YSLEER.